The TCR beta chain under discussion was sequenced for a study of neoadjuvant anti-PD-1 for oral cavity cancer. CDR1 is PRHDT and CDR2 is FYEKMQ in the germline V gene (reference sequence). There are 13 residues in the CDR3. Trimming cost V 2 bases and J 7 bases, with 11 bases left between them. Blood libraries mostly used roughly 0.5 ug genomic DNA, six replicates each. Here immunoSEQ multiplex PCR was the method, and the copy in TCRdb shows in-frame clones only, minus some. The profile shows about 7,000 clones, about 78% of them singletons. The clonotype comes from a person aged 35-79 years with oral cavity squamous cell carcinoma. The chain combines TRBV13 with TRBJ1-1, with TRBD1 as a possible D gene (5 bases). Sequenced here: PBMCs, sampled before nivolumab (anti-PD-1) treatment. The CDR3 reads CASSLRGAGEAFF. DNA for the CDR3: TGTGCCAGCAGCTTACGGGGCGCGGGTGAAGCTTTCTTT. Complete variable domain (other parts from reference TRBV13 and TRBJ1-1): AAGVIQSPRHLIKEKRETATLKCYPIPRHDTVYWYQQGPGQDPQFLISFYEKMQSDKGSIPDRFSAQQFSDYHSELNMSSLELGDSALYFCASSLRGAGEAFFGQGTRLTVV.